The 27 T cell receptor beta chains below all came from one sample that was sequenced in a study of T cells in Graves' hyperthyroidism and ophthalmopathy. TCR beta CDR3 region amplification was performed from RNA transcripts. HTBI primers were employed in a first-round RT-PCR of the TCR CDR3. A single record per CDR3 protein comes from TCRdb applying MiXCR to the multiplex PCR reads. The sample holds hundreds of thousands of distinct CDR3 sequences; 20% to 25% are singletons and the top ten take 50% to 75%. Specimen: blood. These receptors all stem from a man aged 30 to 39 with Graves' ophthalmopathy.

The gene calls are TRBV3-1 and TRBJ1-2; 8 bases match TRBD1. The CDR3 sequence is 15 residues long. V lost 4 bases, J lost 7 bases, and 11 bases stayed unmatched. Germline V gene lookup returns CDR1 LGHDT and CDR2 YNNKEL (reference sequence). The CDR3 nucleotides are TGTGCCAGCAGCCTGGGGGACAGGAGATCTACTGGCTACACCTTC. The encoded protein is CASSLGDRRSTGYTF.

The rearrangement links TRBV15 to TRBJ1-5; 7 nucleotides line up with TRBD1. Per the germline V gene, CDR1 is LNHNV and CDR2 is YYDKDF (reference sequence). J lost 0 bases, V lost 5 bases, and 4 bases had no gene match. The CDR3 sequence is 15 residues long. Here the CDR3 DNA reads TGTGCCACCAGCCTGACAGGGATTAGCAATCAGCCCCAGCATTTT. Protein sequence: CATSLTGISNQPQHF.

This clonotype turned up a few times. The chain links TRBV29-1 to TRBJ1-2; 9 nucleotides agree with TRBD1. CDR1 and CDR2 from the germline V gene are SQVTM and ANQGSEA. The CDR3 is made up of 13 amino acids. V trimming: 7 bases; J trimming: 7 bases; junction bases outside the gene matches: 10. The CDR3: CSAGTGPGSGYTF. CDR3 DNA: TGCAGCGCCGGGACAGGGCCGGGTTCTGGCTACACCTTC.

CDR3 amino acids: CASSVLSLGGADLAKNIQYF. The CDR3 DNA sequence: TGCGCCAGCAGTGTTCTTTCCTTGGGGGGGGCAGATTTAGCCAAAAACATTCAGTACTTC. This chain links TRBV10-2 with TRBJ2-4, with a weak D call TRBD2 (7 bases). V lost 4 bases and J lost 0, with 25 bases in between. This CDR3 region has 20 residues. Germline CDR1 and CDR2: WSHSY and SAAADI.

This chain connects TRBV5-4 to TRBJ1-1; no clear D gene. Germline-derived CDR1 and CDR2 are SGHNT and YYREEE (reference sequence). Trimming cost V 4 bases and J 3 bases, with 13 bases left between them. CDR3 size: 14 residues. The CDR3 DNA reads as TGTGCCAGCAGCCGTGACATACTAGACACTGAAGCTTTCTTT. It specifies CASSRDILDTEAFF.

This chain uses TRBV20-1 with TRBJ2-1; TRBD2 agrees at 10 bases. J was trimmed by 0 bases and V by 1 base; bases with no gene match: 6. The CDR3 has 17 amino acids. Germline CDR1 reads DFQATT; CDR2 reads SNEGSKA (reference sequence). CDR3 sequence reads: CSARAWASGSSYNEQFF. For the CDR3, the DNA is TGCAGTGCTAGAGCGTGGGCTAGCGGGAGCTCCTACAATGAGCAGTTCTTC.

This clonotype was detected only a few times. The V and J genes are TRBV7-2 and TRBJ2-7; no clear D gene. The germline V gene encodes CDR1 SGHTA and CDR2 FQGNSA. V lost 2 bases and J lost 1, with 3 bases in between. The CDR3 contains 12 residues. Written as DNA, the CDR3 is TGTGCCAGCAGCTTATTTTCCTACGAGCAGTACTTC. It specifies CASSLFSYEQYF.

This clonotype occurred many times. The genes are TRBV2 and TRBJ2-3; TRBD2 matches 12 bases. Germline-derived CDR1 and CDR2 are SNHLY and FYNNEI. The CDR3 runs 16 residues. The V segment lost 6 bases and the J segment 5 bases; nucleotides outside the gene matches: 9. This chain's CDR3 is CASRETSGSWGDTQYF. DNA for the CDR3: TGTGCCAGCAGGGAGACTAGCGGGAGTTGGGGAGATACGCAGTATTTT. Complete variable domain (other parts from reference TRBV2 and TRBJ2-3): EPEVTQTPSHQVTQMGQEVILRCVPISNHLYFYWYRQILGQKVEFLVSFYNNEISEKSEIFDDQFSVERPDGSNFTLKIRSTKLEDSAMYFCASRETSGSWGDTQYFGPGTRLTVL.

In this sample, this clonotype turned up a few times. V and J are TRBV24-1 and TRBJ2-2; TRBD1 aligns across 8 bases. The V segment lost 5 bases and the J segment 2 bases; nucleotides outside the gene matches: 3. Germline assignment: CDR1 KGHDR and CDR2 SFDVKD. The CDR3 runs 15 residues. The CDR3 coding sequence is TGTGCCACCAGTGGGCCAGGGGGCAACACCGGGGAGCTGTTTTTT. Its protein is CATSGPGGNTGELFF.

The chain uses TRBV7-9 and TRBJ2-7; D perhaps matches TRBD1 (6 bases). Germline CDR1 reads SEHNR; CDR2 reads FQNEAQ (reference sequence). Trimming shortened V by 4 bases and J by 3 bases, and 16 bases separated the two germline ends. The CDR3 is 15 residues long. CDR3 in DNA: TGTGCCAGCAGCTCACAGGGTGCTGGGCTCTACGAGCAGTACTTC. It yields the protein CASSSQGAGLYEQYF.

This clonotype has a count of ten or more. The CDR3 DNA reads TGTGCCAGCAGCTTAGCGGGGGTTGGGGCCAACGTCCTGACTTTC. Amino acids: CASSLAGVGANVLTF. The genes are TRBV7-2 and TRBJ2-6; D is perhaps TRBD1 or TRBD2 (5 bases each). This CDR3 has 15 residues. V lost 0 bases to trimming and J lost 3 bases, with 6 bases between them. Germline assignment: CDR1 SGHTA and CDR2 FQGNSA.

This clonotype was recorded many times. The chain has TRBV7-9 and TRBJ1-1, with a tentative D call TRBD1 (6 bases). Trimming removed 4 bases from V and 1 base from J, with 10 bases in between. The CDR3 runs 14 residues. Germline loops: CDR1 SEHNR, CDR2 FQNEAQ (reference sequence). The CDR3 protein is CASSSQGRNTEAFF. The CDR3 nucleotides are TGTGCCAGCAGCTCGCAGGGGAGGAACACTGAAGCTTTCTTT.

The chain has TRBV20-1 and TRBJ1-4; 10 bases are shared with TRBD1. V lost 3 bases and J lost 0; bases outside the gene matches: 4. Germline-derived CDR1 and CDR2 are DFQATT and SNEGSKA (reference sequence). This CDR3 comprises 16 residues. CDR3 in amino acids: CSARGDRGATNEKLFF. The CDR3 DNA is TGCAGTGCTAGGGGGGACAGGGGTGCAACTAATGAAAAACTGTTTTTT.

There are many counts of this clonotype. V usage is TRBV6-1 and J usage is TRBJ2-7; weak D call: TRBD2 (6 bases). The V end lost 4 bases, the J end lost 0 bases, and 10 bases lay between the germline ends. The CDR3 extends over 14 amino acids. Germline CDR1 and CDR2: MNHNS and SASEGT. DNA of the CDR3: TGTGCCAGCAGTGCCTTCGGGAGCTCCTACGAGCAGTACTTC. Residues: CASSAFGSSYEQYF.

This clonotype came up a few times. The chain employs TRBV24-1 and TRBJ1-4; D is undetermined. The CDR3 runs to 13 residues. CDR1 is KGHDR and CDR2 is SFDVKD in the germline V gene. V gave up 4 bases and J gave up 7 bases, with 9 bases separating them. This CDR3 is CATSEGFGEKLFF. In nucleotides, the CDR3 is TGTGCCACCAGTGAAGGGTTTGGTGAAAAACTGTTTTTT.

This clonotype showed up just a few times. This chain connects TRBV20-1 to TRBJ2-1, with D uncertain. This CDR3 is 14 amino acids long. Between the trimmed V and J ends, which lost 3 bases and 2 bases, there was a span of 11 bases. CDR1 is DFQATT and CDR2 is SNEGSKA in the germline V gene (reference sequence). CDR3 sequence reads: CSARSSDPYNEQFF. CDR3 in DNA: TGCAGTGCTAGGAGCAGCGACCCCTACAATGAGCAGTTCTTC.

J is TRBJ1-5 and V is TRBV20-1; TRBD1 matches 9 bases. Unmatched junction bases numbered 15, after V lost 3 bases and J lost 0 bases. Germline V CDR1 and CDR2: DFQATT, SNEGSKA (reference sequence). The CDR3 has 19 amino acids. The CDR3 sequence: CSASIQPGQGTASNQPQHF. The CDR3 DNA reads TGCAGTGCTAGTATCCAACCGGGACAGGGTACGGCTAGCAATCAGCCCCAGCATTTT.

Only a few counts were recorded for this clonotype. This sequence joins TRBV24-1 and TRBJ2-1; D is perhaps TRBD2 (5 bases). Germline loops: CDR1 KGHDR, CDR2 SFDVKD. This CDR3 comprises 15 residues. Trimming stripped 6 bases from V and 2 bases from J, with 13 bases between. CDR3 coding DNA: TGTGCCACCAGTTCTAGGGAGAACGCCTACAATGAGCAGTTCTTC. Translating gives CATSSRENAYNEQFF.

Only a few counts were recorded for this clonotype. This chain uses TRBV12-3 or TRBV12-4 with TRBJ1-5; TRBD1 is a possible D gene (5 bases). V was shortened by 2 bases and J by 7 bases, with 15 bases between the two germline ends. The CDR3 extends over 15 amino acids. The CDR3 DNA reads TGTGCCAGCAGTTTATCGGGCCCTTCAGGGCAGCCCCAGCATTTT. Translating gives CASSLSGPSGQPQHF.

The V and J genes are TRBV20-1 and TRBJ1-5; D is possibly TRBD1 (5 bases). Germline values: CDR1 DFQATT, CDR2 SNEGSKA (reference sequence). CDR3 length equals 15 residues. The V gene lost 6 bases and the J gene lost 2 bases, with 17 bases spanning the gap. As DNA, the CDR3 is TGCAGTGCGGGGGGGGGGAATCGGGGCAATCAGCCCCAGCATTTT. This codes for CSAGGGNRGNQPQHF.

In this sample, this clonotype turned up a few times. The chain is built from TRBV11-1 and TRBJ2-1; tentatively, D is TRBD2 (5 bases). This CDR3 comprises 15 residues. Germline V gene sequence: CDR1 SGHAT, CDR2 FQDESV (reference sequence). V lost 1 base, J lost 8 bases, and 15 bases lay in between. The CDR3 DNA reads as TGTGCCAGCAGCTTAGTTCTTACTAGTTCAGATGAGCAGTTCTTC. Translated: CASSLVLTSSDEQFF.

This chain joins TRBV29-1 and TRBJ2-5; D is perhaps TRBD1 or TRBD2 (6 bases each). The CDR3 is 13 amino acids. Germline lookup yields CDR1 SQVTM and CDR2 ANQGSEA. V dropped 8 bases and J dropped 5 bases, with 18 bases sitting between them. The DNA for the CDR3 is TGCAGCTATGGACAGTCAGGAGGGGAGACCCAGTACTTC. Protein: CSYGQSGGETQYF. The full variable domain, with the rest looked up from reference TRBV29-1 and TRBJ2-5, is SAVISQKPSRDICQRGTSLTIQCQVDSQVTMMFWYRQQPGQSLTLIATANQGSEATYESGFVIDKFPISRPNLTFSTLTVSNMSPEDSSIYLCSYGQSGGETQYFGPGTRLLVL.

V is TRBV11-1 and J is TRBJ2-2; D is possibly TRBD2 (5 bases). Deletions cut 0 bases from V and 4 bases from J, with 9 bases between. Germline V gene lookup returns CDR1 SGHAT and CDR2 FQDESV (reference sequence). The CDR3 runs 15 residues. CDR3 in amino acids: CASSLAGVGTGELFF. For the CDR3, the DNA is TGTGCCAGCAGCTTAGCGGGAGTCGGCACCGGGGAGCTGTTTTTT. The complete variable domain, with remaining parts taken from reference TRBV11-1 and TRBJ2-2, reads EAEVAQSPRYKITEKSQAVAFWCDPISGHATLYWYRQILGQGPELLVQFQDESVVDDSQLPKDRFSAERLKGVDSTLKIQPAELGDSAMYLCASSLAGVGTGELFFGEGSRLTVL.

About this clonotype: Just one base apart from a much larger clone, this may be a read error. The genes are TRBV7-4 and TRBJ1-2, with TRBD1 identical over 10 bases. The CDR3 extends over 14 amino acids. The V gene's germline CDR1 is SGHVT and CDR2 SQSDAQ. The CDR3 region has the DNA TGTGCCAGCAGCTCAAGGGACAGGGGCTATGGCTACGCCTTC. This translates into CASSSRDRGYGYAF.

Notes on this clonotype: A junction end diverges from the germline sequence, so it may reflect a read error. The DNA for the CDR3 is TGTGCCACCAGCAGAGATACGGTCTCAGAACTAGCGGGATTAAATGAGCAGTTCTTC. This sequence encodes CATSRDTVSELAGLNEQFF. The chain recombines TRBV11-3 with TRBJ2-1, with 10 bases aligning to TRBD2. Germline V lookup: CDR1 SGHNT, CDR2 YENEEA. The CDR3 loop spans 19 amino acids.

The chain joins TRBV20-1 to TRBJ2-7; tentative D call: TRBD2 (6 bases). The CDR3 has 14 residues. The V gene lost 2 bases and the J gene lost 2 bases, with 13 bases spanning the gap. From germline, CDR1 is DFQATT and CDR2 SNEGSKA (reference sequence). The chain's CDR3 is CSARPKGLPYEQYF. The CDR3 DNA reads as TGCAGTGCTAGACCGAAGGGACTTCCCTACGAGCAGTACTTC.

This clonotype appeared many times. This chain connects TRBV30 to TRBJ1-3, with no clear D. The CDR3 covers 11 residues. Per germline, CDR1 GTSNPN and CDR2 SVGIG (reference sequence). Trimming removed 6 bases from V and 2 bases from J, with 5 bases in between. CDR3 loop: CACRPGNTIYF. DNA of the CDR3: TGTGCCTGCCGCCCTGGAAACACCATATATTTT.